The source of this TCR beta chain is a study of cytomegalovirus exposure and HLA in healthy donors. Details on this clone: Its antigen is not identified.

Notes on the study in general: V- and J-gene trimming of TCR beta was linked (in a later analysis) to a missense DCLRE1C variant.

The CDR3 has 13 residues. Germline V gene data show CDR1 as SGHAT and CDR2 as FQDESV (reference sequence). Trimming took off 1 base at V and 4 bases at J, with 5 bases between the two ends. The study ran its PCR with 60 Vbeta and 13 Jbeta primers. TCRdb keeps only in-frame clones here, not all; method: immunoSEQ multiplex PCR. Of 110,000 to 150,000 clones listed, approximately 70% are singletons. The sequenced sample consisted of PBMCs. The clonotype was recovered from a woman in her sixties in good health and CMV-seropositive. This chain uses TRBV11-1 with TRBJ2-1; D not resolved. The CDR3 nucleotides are TGTGCCAGCAGCTTAGGAGTATACAATGAGCAGTTCTTC. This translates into CASSLGVYNEQFF.